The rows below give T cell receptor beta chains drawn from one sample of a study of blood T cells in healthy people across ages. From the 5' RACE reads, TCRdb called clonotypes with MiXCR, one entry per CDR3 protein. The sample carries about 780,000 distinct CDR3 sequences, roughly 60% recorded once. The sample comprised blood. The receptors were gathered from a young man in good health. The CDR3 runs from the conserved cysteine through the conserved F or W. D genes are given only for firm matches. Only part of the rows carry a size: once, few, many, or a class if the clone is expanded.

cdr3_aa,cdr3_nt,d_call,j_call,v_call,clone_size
CASSVASGGSRETQYF,TGTGCCAGCAGCGTAGCCAGCGGGGGTTCCCGGGAGACCCAGTACTTC,TRBD2,TRBJ2-5,TRBV9,few
CASSAGTSGGGRETQYF,TGCGCCAGCAGCGCCGGGACTAGCGGGGGTGGCAGAGAGACCCAGTACTTC,TRBD2,TRBJ2-5,TRBV9,.
CASVEGGHSYNEQFF,TGTGCCAGCGTGGAGGGGGGACACTCCTACAATGAGCAGTTCTTC,.,TRBJ2-1,TRBV28,.
CASSYDRGRSPLHF,TGTGCCAGCAGTTACGACAGGGGACGGTCACCCCTCCACTTT,TRBD1,TRBJ1-6,TRBV27,.
CSVERGDTDTQYF,TGCAGCGTTGAGAGAGGAGACACCGATACGCAGTATTTT,.,TRBJ2-3,TRBV29-1,.
CSARDVTGRGNEQFF,TGCAGTGCTAGAGATGTCACAGGGAGGGGCAATGAGCAGTTCTTC,.,TRBJ2-1,TRBV20-1,.
CSANYLASEQFF,TGCAGTGCTAACTACCTGGCGAGTGAGCAGTTCTTC,.,TRBJ2-1,TRBV20-1,.
CASSRGTSFYNEQFF,TGTGCCAGCAGCCGCGGGACTAGCTTTTACAATGAGCAGTTCTTC,TRBD2,TRBJ2-1,TRBV7-9,.
CASRRDSMNTEAFF,TGTGCCAGCAGACGGGACAGCATGAACACTGAAGCTTTCTTT,TRBD1,TRBJ1-1,TRBV6-2/TRBV6-3,.
CASTKGTGKIWAFF,TGTGCCAGCACTAAGGGGACAGGGAAAATATGGGCTTTCTTT,TRBD1,TRBJ1-1,TRBV6-1,once
CASSLRTGAYEQYF,TGTGCCAGCAGCCTTCGGACAGGGGCGTACGAGCAGTACTTC,TRBD1,TRBJ2-7,TRBV4-2,.
CASSLVTGARGVTQYF,TGTGCCAGCAGCTTAGTGACAGGGGCCCGAGGAGTGACCCAGTACTTC,TRBD1,TRBJ2-5,TRBV7-2,.
CATSRDSSETQYF,TGTGCCACTAGCAGGGACTCTAGCGAGACCCAGTACTTC,.,TRBJ2-5,TRBV15,few
CASSQSGTSGLYEQFF,TGTGCCAGCAGCCAGTCCGGGACTAGCGGCCTTTATGAGCAGTTCTTC,TRBD2,TRBJ2-1,TRBV7-2,once
CATLDEADTQYF,TGTGCCACGCTCGACGAGGCAGATACGCAGTATTTT,.,TRBJ2-3,TRBV6-2/TRBV6-3,.
CASNDGNYGYTF,TGTGCCAGCAATGACGGCAACTATGGCTACACCTTC,.,TRBJ1-2,TRBV6-6,.
CASSEGTIADTQYF,TGTGCCAGCAGTGAGGGGACAATTGCAGATACGCAGTATTTT,.,TRBJ2-3,TRBV6-1,.
CASTFRYRGGSSGNTIYF,TGTGCCAGCACTTTCCGCTACAGAGGTGGAAGCTCTGGAAACACCATATATTTT,.,TRBJ1-3,TRBV6-2/TRBV6-3,.
CASSRGNFVNEQYF,TGTGCCAGCAGCCGGGGAAACTTTGTCAACGAGCAGTACTTC,.,TRBJ2-7,TRBV9,.
CASSLGNSQLYGYTF,TGTGCCAGCAGCTTGGGGAACAGTCAACTCTATGGCTACACCTTC,.,TRBJ1-2,TRBV5-5,once
CASSPRGGDNSPLHF,TGTGCCAGCAGTCCGAGGGGAGGAGATAATTCACCCCTCCACTTT,.,TRBJ1-6,TRBV12-3/TRBV12-4,.
CASSLGGANQETQYF,TGTGCCAGCAGTTTAGGCGGGGCTAACCAAGAGACCCAGTACTTC,.,TRBJ2-5,TRBV12-3/TRBV12-4,.
CASSLPRGWNEQFF,TGTGCCAGCAGCCTCCCACGCGGGTGGAATGAGCAGTTCTTC,.,TRBJ2-1,TRBV7-2,.
CASGVNTGELFF,TGTGCCAGCGGGGTGAACACCGGGGAGCTGTTTTTT,.,TRBJ2-2,TRBV6-2/TRBV6-3,.
CASSQPIAHISTDTQYF,TGTGCCAGCAGTCAACCGATAGCCCACATTAGCACAGATACGCAGTATTTT,.,TRBJ2-3,TRBV28,.
CASSYVGGGAGEQYF,TGTGCCAGCAGTTACGTAGGAGGGGGGGCCGGCGAGCAGTACTTC,.,TRBJ2-7,TRBV6-2/TRBV6-3,.
CSVTVRDTPYNEQFF,TGCAGCGTCACAGTCCGGGACACCCCCTACAATGAGCAGTTCTTC,.,TRBJ2-1,TRBV29-1,many
CASSQDGPLGTDTQYF,TGCGCCAGCAGCCAAGATGGACCGCTGGGCACAGATACGCAGTATTTT,.,TRBJ2-3,TRBV4-3,.
CASSLAGGQYNEQYF,TGTGCCAGCAGCTTAGCGGGGGGGCAGTACAATGAGCAGTACTTC,.,TRBJ2-4,TRBV7-2,few
CASSFRGGQDDYGYTF,TGTGCCAGCAGCTTTAGAGGAGGACAGGACGACTATGGCTACACCTTC,TRBD1,TRBJ1-2,TRBV7-2,.
CASSRDGKNIQYF,TGTGCCAGCAGCCGGGACGGCAAAAACATTCAGTACTTC,.,TRBJ2-4,TRBV11-1,.
CASTPNGGWWTGELFF,TGTGCCAGCACCCCAAACGGGGGCTGGTGGACCGGGGAGCTGTTTTTT,.,TRBJ2-2,TRBV27,.
CASSFTTRREQYF,TGCGCCAGCAGCTTCACTACCCGACGGGAGCAGTACTTC,.,TRBJ2-7,TRBV5-1,few
CASSQLTPSGGGTDTQYF,TGCGCCAGCAGCCAACTAACCCCTAGCGGGGGAGGCACAGATACGCAGTATTTT,TRBD2,TRBJ2-3,TRBV4-3,.
CAISEGNEAFF,TGTGCCATCAGTGAAGGTAATGAAGCTTTCTTT,.,TRBJ1-1,TRBV10-3,.
CASSTGTGPQPQHF,TGTGCCAGCTCCACGGGGACAGGGCCCCAGCCCCAGCATTTT,TRBD1,TRBJ1-5,TRBV18,.
CASNPGVYSNQPQHF,TGTGCCAGCAACCCAGGGGTGTATAGCAATCAGCCCCAGCATTTT,.,TRBJ1-5,TRBV3-1,.
CSVERGAQPEKTQYF,TGCAGCGTTGAGCGAGGGGCCCAGCCCGAAAAGACCCAGTACTTC,.,TRBJ2-5,TRBV29-1,few
CSARDSGGSYEQYF,TGCAGTGCTAGAGATTCCGGGGGTTCCTACGAGCAGTACTTC,.,TRBJ2-7,TRBV20-1,.
CASSQVSGSSYNEQFF,TGTGCCAGCAGCCAGGTTAGCGGGAGTTCCTACAATGAGCAGTTCTTC,TRBD2,TRBJ2-1,TRBV4-2,few
CASSQDTTVTGELFF,TGCGCCAGCAGCCAAGATACGACCGTCACCGGGGAGCTGTTTTTT,.,TRBJ2-2,TRBV4-3,.
CASSESGAGRGNYEQYF,TGTGCCAGCAGTGAAAGCGGGGCGGGCAGGGGGAACTACGAGCAGTACTTC,.,TRBJ2-7,TRBV2,.
CASSPLAGGLYNEQFF,TGTGCCAGCAGTCCTCTAGCGGGGGGGCTCTACAATGAGCAGTTCTTC,TRBD2,TRBJ2-1,TRBV7-3,many
CSAYKIGDTYGYTF,TGCAGCGCCTATAAGATCGGGGACACCTATGGCTACACCTTC,.,TRBJ1-2,TRBV29-1,few
CASSQASGGQETQYF,TGTGCCAGCAGCCAAGCTAGCGGGGGTCAAGAGACCCAGTACTTC,TRBD2,TRBJ2-5,TRBV3-1,few
CASRLGADTQYF,TGTGCCAGCAGATTGGGGGCAGATACGCAGTATTTT,.,TRBJ2-3,TRBV12-3/TRBV12-4,.
CASSPLGTGGVETQYF,TGTGCCAGCTCACCCCTCGGGACAGGGGGCGTGGAGACCCAGTACTTC,TRBD1,TRBJ2-5,TRBV18,.
CASSALGQELLGAYEQYF,TGTGCCAGCAGCGCACTGGGACAGGAACTCCTCGGTGCCTACGAGCAGTACTTC,TRBD1,TRBJ2-7,TRBV5-4,.
CASSSGLAGGRWEQFF,TGTGCCAGCAGTTCAGGACTAGCGGGGGGGCGGTGGGAGCAGTTCTTC,TRBD2,TRBJ2-1,TRBV6-2/TRBV6-3,few
CASSLAEGIQPQHF,TGTGCCAGCAGCTTAGCCGAAGGGATCCAGCCCCAGCATTTT,.,TRBJ1-5,TRBV7-9,.
CAISAQLAGGKDTQYF,TGTGCCATCAGTGCCCAACTAGCGGGGGGGAAAGATACGCAGTATTTT,TRBD2,TRBJ2-3,TRBV10-3,.
CASSLRRLADTQYF,TGTGCCAGCAGCCTACGTAGACTAGCAGATACGCAGTATTTT,.,TRBJ2-3,TRBV7-8,few
CASNLTVRETQYF,TGTGCCAGCAACTTAACGGTCAGAGAGACCCAGTACTTC,.,TRBJ2-5,TRBV7-3,.
CASSFRWQGPAYGYTF,TGTGCCAGCAGTTTTCGGTGGCAAGGGCCCGCCTATGGCTACACCTTC,.,TRBJ1-2,TRBV12-3/TRBV12-4,.
CASSLGRLAFEQFF,TGTGCCAGCAGTTTAGGTAGACTAGCTTTTGAGCAGTTCTTC,TRBD2,TRBJ2-1,TRBV27,once